This TCR beta chain was identified during a study of cytotoxic CD8 clonotypes in ibrutinib-treated CLL. The planned depth of sequencing spanned 1 in 200,000 to 1 in 1 million T cells. Libraries were prepared by immunoSEQ multiplex PCR; TCRdb keeps only in-frame clonotypes and omits some of them. This repertoire shows about 310,000 clones, about 77% found once; its top ten account for roughly 6.3%. Whole-study findings and limits: Clonality went up at ibrutinib response and then declined back toward baseline at progression. Age-matched healthy donor levels were exceeded by baseline clonality, which tracked circulating CD8+ T-cell counts.

V was clipped by 5 bases and J by 8 bases; unmatched bases: 12. Per germline, CDR1 GTSNPN and CDR2 SVGIG (reference sequence). The CDR3 extends over 15 amino acids. Comment on this clone: Its matching antigen is unknown.

The sequence came from a human donor with chronic lymphocytic leukemia. This sequence joins TRBV30 and TRBJ2-1, with TRBD2 matching over 10 bases. The material was PBMCs, obtained before ibrutinib treatment. CDR3 nucleotide sequence: TGTGCCTGGCTAAATTCTAGCGGGAGTGACTATGAGCAGTTCTTC. This translates into CAWLNSSGSDYEQFF.